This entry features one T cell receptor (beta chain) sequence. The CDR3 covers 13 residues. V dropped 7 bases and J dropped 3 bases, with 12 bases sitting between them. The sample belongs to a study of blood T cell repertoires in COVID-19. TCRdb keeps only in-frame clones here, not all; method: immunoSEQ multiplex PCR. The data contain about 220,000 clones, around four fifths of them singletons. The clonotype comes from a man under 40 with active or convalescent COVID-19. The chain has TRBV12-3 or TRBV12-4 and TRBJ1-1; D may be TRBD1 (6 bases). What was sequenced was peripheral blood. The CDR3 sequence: CASNIRQDTEAFF. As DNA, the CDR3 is TGTGCCAGCAACATCAGACAGGACACTGAAGCTTTCTTT.